Below, one T cell receptor (beta chain) is given with its context. RNA transcripts provided the template for amplifying TCR beta CDR3 regions. An opening RT-PCR round employed HTBI primers and preceded a second-round multiplex PCR. MiXCR, run by TCRdb on the multiplex PCR reads, gives a single entry per CDR3 protein. The table includes 24,000 or so distinct CDR3 sequences, about 44% detected once. This CDR3 is 14 amino acids long. The V gene lost 4 bases and the J gene lost 9 bases, with 15 bases spanning the gap. Germline assignment: CDR1 KGHDR and CDR2 SFDVKD. This sample was included in a study of Graves' ophthalmopathy and Graves' hyperthyroidism.

V usage is TRBV24-1 and J usage is TRBJ2-1; D is unclear. This TCR derives from an adult woman with stable Graves' hyperthyroidism. The sequenced material came from peripheral blood. CDR3 nucleotide sequence: TGTGCCACCAGTGACCCCAGCGATCAACTTGAGCAGTTCTTC. It specifies CATSDPSDQLEQFF.